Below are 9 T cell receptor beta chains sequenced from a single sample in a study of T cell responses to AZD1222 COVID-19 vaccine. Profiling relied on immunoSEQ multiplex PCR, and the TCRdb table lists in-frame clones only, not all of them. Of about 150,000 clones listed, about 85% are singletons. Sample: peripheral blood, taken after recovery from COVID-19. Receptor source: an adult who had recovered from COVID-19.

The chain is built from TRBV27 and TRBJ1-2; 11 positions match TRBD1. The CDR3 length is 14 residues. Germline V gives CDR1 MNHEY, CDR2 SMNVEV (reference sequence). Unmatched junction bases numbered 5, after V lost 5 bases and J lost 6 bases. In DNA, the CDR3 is TGTGCCAGCAGTGAAGGACAGGGGGCAGATGGCTACACCTTC. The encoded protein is CASSEGQGADGYTF.

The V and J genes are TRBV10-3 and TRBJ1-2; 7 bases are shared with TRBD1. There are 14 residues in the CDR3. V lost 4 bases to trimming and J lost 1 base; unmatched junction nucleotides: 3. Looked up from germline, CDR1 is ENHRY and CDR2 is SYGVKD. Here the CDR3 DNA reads TGTGCCATCAGTGTCCAGGGGGTTAACTATGGCTACACCTTC. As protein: CAISVQGVNYGYTF.

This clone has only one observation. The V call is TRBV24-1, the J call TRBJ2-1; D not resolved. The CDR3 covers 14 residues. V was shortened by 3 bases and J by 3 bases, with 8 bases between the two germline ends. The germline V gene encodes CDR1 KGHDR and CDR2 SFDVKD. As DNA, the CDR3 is TGTGCCACCAGTGATCCCCATGACTACAATGAGCAGTTCTTC. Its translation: CATSDPHDYNEQFF.

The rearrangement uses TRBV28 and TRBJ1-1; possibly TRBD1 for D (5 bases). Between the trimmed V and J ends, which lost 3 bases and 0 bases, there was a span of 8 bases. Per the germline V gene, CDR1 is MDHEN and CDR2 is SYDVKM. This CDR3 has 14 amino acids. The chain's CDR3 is CASSFGALNTEAFF. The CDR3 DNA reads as TGTGCCAGCAGTTTCGGGGCACTGAACACTGAAGCTTTCTTT.

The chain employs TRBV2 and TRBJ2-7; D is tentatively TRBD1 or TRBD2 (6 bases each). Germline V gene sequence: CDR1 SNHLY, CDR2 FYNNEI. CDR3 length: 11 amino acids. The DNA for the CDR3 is TGTACCGACGGGGGCGCTGCCGAGCAGTACTTC. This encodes CTDGGAAEQYF. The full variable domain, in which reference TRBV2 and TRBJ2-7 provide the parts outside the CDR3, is EPEVTQTPSHQVTQMGQEVILRCVPISNHLYFYWYRQILGQKVEFLVSFYNNEISEKSEIFDDQFSVERPDGSNFTLKIRSTKLEDSAMYFCTDGGAAEQYFGPGTRLTVT.

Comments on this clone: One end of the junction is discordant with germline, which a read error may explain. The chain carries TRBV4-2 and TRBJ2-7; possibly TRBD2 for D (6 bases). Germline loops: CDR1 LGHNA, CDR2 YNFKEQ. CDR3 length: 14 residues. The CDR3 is CASSQDTRTKVMQF. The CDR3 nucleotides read TGTGCCAGCAGCCAAGATACCCGGACTAAAGTGATGCAGTTC.

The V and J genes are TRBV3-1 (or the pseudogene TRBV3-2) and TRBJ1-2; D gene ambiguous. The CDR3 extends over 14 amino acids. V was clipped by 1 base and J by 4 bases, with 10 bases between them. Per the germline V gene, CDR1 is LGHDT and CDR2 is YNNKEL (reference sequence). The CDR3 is CASSQGPRSYGYTF. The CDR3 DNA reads TGTGCCAGCAGCCAAGGACCGAGAAGCTATGGCTACACCTTC.

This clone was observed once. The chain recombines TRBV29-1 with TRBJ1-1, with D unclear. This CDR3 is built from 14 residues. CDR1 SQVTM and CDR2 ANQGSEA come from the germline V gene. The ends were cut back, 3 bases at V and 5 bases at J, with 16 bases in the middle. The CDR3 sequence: CSVDGVGVTTEAFF. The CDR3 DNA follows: TGCAGCGTTGACGGGGTGGGAGTAACGACTGAAGCTTTCTTT.

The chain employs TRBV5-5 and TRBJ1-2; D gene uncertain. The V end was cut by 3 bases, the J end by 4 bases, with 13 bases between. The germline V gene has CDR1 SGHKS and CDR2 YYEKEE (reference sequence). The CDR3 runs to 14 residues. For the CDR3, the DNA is TGTGCCAGCAGCTCTAGGCCTTATGGCTATGGCTACACCTTC. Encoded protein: CASSSRPYGYGYTF.